A selection of T cell receptor beta chains follows, all from one sample in a study of blood T cell repertoires in COVID-19. Assay: immunoSEQ multiplex PCR; the TCRdb copy retains only in-frame clones and omits some. The sample lists 250,000 or so clones, about nine tenths seen once, with approximately 0.85% in the top ten. The specimen sequenced was peripheral blood. These receptors were taken from a woman aged 40 to 55 who had recovered from COVID-19. Both conserved end residues are part of each CDR3. Clone size is stated in some rows and not others, as once, few, many or a class when expanded.

clone_size	v_call	cdr3_aa
.	TRBV5-1	CASSLGLGVVYEQYF
.	TRBV11-3	CASSLDRGTDTQYF
.	TRBV28	CASSGGRDNYGYTF
.	TRBV9	CASSVSTGYEQYF
once	TRBV11-2	CASTLGQGLMNTEAFF
few	TRBV30	CAWSLRRVFGETQYF
.	TRBV5-5	CASSVQGGSEAFF
.	TRBV18	CASSPGRNTEAFF
.	TRBV3-1/TRBV3-2	CASSRRDRQVEQYF
.	TRBV6-5	CASSLGRGGNIQYF
.	TRBV5-1	CASSNPGVAGGYTF
.	TRBV30	CAWDRGTTNEKLFF
.	TRBV27	CASRGTSGRAIYEQYF
.	TRBV29-1	CAYTAGDPYEQYF
.	TRBV12-5	CASGLDSPGFSNQPQHF
once	TRBV24-1	CATSDGGLVDTEAFF
.	TRBV28	CASSSGQGGGYTF
.	TRBV5-4	CASSLQGVNTEAFF
.	TRBV28	CASSLLAEVYNEQFF
.	TRBV7-9	CASGTSGFYNEQFF
.	TRBV2	CASRTRDSNSPLHF
.	TRBV30	CAWSVPDRRNTEAFF
.	TRBV6-5	CASRQVAGYGYTF
.	TRBV2	CASSGASGSLVDTQYF
.	TRBV29-1	CSGVTGVGYTF
.	TRBV28	CASSKRQGGETQYF
.	TRBV29-1	CSVAPGQGVYEQYF
.	TRBV28	CASTQRAGISYGYTF
.	TRBV18	CASSPPTSGSYNEQFF
.	TRBV19	CASSIGQTGTEAFF
few	TRBV2	CASSGLGGAGGELFF
.	TRBV5-1	CASSLATSGTGGSYEQYF
.	TRBV19	CASSTGQGVYEQYF
.	TRBV7-2	CASRPLDSSSYNEQFF
.	TRBV27	CASGDRGLTEAFF
.	TRBV15	CATSRDLEAPEAGELFF
once	TRBV27	CASSFPQGNGPVQETQYF
.	TRBV6-5	CASSYAQDNSPLHF
.	TRBV10-3	CASGRGQGGETQYF
.	TRBV7-7	CASSPGLAGVVDTQYF
.	TRBV6-5	CASSYSTGSWETQYF
.	TRBV6-4	CASNKLARYTDTQYF
.	TRBV15	CATSRDKGLGEQFF
.	TRBV19	CASRTEGRNYGYTF
.	TRBV7-9	CASRSVAGVLTDTQYF
.	TRBV27	CASSAWGRVGELFF
few	TRBV2	CASEAETTYEQYF
.	TRBV11-2	CASSISSEGSYEQYF
.	TRBV6-4	CASSELAGGYNEQFF
.	TRBV7-6	CASSLVGGPSSYEQYF
.	TRBV2	CASSPGQGSYEQYF
.	TRBV11-2	CASSFAGGTYEQYF